The clone carrying this T cell receptor beta chain was counted between two and nine times. What it recognizes is unknown. The sample is drawn from a study of vaccination and CD4 T cells after COVID-19. Across the whole study: Convalescent patients gave post-COVID blood a median approximately 100 days post-diagnosis, range 35 to 161.

Once obtained from cultured CD4+ T cells, the DNA was sequenced using the Oncomine TCR Beta short-read assay. TCRdb reprocessed the PCR reads with MiXCR, giving one entry per CDR3 protein. The repertoire holds over 10,000 distinct CDR3 sequences, with around half as singletons. Treatment described: roughly 11-day PBMC culture with coronavirus spike peptide pools or control peptides (ViraFEST assay). Expanded clonotypes were found by TCR sequencing after peptide-pool stimulation (ViraFEST). Half the medium was exchanged for fresh IL-2 medium on days 3 and 7. This TCR derives from a human donor who had recovered from COVID-19. Sequencing used CD4+ T cells from blood, cultured in vitro.

This CDR3 is CSAGEGELAGGLIQETQYF. CDR3 bases: TGCAGTGCTGGGGAGGGGGAACTAGCGGGAGGTCTTATCCAAGAGACCCAGTACTTC. The chain is built from TRBV20-1 and TRBJ2-5; TRBD2 aligns across 12 bases. This CDR3 has 19 residues. V was clipped by 5 bases and J by 1 base; unmatched bases: 17. In germline, CDR1 is DFQATT, CDR2 SNEGSKA (reference sequence).